A selection of T cell receptor beta chains follows, all from one sample in a study of blood T cell repertoires in COVID-19. TCRdb's table, derived via immunoSEQ multiplex PCR, lists solely in-frame clones and lacks some. The sample has around 470,000 clones, 89% seen once. Sequencing used peripheral blood. All receptors derive from a man younger than 35 with COVID-19, enrolled during active disease. Both conserved end residues are trimmed from each CDR3. Clone size appears in some rows only: once, few, many, or a class for an expanded clone.

j_call	cdr3_length	v_call	clone_size	cdr3_aa
TRBJ1-4	13	TRBV4-1	-	ASSRDGTGTQKLF
TRBJ2-7	13	TRBV5-6	few	ASSLPGVDRYEQY
TRBJ2-7	13	TRBV7-8	-	ASSSRDRRSYEQY
TRBJ1-1	14	TRBV5-1	-	ASSSTGALGNTEAF
TRBJ1-1	11	TRBV2	-	ASRVGENTEAF
TRBJ1-2	12	TRBV7-9	-	ASSLAGQGYGYT
TRBJ1-6	14	TRBV7-9	-	ASSPSRGQYNSPLH
TRBJ2-3	10	TRBV9	-	ASSRTTDTQY
TRBJ2-1	13	TRBV6-4	-	ASSDSSPTRNEQF
TRBJ1-1	12	TRBV29-1	-	SVRLTGGKSEAF
TRBJ1-1	11	TRBV11-2	-	ASSFSSLTEAF
TRBJ2-7	11	TRBV11-3	-	ASSSRWEGEQY
TRBJ2-5	14	TRBV24-1	-	ATSRGGTSVQETQY
TRBJ1-5	11	TRBV10-3	-	AISADTVQPQH
TRBJ2-1	13	TRBV11-2	once	ASSLVPGIYNEQF
TRBJ2-7	14	TRBV10-2	few	ASSESGLAGSYEQY
TRBJ1-3	16	TRBV7-8	few	ASSSAVREKSSGNTIY
TRBJ2-6	15	TRBV29-1	few	SAATGTGLSGANVLT
TRBJ2-7	13	TRBV24-1	few	ATSDGTGTRYEQY
TRBJ1-3	14	TRBV9	-	ASSPQGVGSGNTIY
TRBJ2-7	12	TRBV7-2	-	ASSLFQGSYEQY
TRBJ2-2	13	TRBV7-2	few	ASSFSGIYTGELF
TRBJ1-2	12	TRBV14	-	ASSQTTGDYGYT
TRBJ2-7	13	TRBV6-5	-	ASSLDPGTTYEQY
TRBJ2-3	11	TRBV15	-	ATAAGSTDTQY
TRBJ2-7	14	TRBV5-1	-	ASSQAASGLTYEQY
TRBJ2-5	12	TRBV7-8	-	ASSFRGFGETQY
TRBJ2-7	10	TRBV3-1/TRBV3-2	few	ASGLSSLEQY
TRBJ2-7	14	TRBV9	-	ASSVEGLAGGHEQY
TRBJ1-1	14	TRBV4-1	few	ASSQADRGGTTEAF
TRBJ1-3	13	TRBV7-9	-	ASTSRVNSGNTIY
TRBJ1-3	16	TRBV7-9	-	ASSLGSVGRRSGNTIY
TRBJ2-2	13	TRBV7-9	-	ASSPEGVQTGELF
TRBJ2-3	13	TRBV24-1	-	ATTQSGRSTDTQY
TRBJ1-5	14	TRBV27	few	ASSLSPGGSNQPQH
TRBJ2-7	12	TRBV5-4	-	ASSLRTSAYEQY
TRBJ2-7	11	TRBV13	-	ASSFEGRYEQY
TRBJ2-7	12	TRBV18	many	ASSPAGTNYEQY
TRBJ2-7	11	TRBV7-9	-	ASSLSSDYEQY